This record concerns one T cell receptor beta chain sequence. Its specific antigen is unknown. No base quality values were provided; no much bigger clone lies one nucleotide off. Other nucleotide sequences from this sample produce the same CDR3. TCR CDR3 regions were amplified from genomic DNA by multiplex PCR using the deep immunoSEQ assay. Extracted genomic DNA from each cell subset was distributed evenly across all wells of several immunoSEQ 96-well plates, and each plate was treated as a replicate. For sorted subsets, about 210 ng of genomic DNA, equivalent to roughly 30,000 T cell genomes, went into each replicate PCR. Purified libraries were measured with a Qubit 3.0 fluorometer, size-checked on a Bioanalyzer 2100, and measured again with the KAPA Library Quantification kit. Every immunoSEQ 96-well plate was sequenced on a separate single-read 150-cycle Illumina NextSeq 550 flow cell. The original methods were these. Because only junctional sequences without quality scores were contained in the immunoSEQ output, filtering matching that applied to full-length reads could not be performed. Sequences were annotated with PyIR, a Python wrapper for IgBLAST v1.9, using IMGT germline references to assign V/J genes and CDR3. Reads were removed for weak V/J assignments (E-value above 1e-6), missing CDR3, stop codons, out-of-frame junctions, or ambiguous translated residues. A V3J clonotype was defined by an identical inferred V gene, J gene, and CDR3 amino acid sequence. To compute the percentage overlap between repertoires, the number of shared unique clonotypes was divided by the size of the smaller repertoire. RTK rarefaction, the Chao1 estimator, and Recon v2.1 estimates of unobserved clonotypes were used to assess repertoire richness. OLGA was used to compute generation probabilities for all TCRbeta clonotypes that the gDNA method yielded from a handful of donors. Here the immuneACCESS table is served through TCRdb, limited to in-frame sequences with V and J called. Missing clones are a known gap in these copies; in checked studies unresolved V genes cover under half, and the rest lacks a known reason. D and trimming were read from the DNA, whereas the V and J calls and clone size are those reported in that table. The sample table contains about 1 million clones; only one count was recorded for roughly 75% of them. The ten largest clones take up nearly 1.5% of the sample.

The donors were healthy, HIV-negative adults with no recently reported acute infections or vaccinations. Every donor was a Caucasian adult residing in Nashville, Tennessee, USA. CD4+ T cells were enriched by magnetic negative selection; naive cells were then positively selected on CD45RA, and the negative fraction formed the memory subset. After blood collection by leukapheresis, PBMCs were isolated using Ficoll-Histopaque density gradient centrifugation and then cryopreserved in the vapor phase of liquid nitrogen. Analytical flow cytometry was used to check the purity and quantity of every magnetically sorted T cell population. Each sorted fraction had its genomic DNA isolated and then quantified by UV absorbance on a Nanodrop 2000c. These data belong to a study of shared clonotypes between healthy human individuals (dated by TCRdb to 2019 to 2021). Background on the whole study: A few men and two women, aged 18 to 49 years, made up the cohort. The study deeply sequenced blood TCR repertoires of about 5 healthy adults to estimate repertoire size and the extent of clonotype sharing between individuals. Each donor's leukapheresis produced roughly between roughly 0.9 and 9 billion PBMCs. To increase sequencing depth and limit assay-specific biases, different laboratories used diverse techniques to prepare libraries and sequence TCR repertoires. Per donor, three plates each were used for CD4 naive and CD4 memory, two for CD8 naive, and one for CD8 memory. Summary of the overall study and its limitations: Estimated clonotype richness was generally larger for naive than for memory subsets. About 5% of naive CD4, approximately 3.7% of naive CD8, roughly 2.4% of memory CD4, and less than 0.45% of memory CD8 clonotypes were shared across several donors. The genetic and exposure-history diversity represented was limited by the small number of donors. Compared with non-shared clonotypes, the clonotypes found in all four sorted-subset donors had higher generation probabilities. Pairwise subsampling led to the expectation that sequencing depth would affect the degree of clonotype sharing among donors. Sampling was limited to blood, and TCR repertoires in tissue likely differ from TCR repertoires in blood. Incomplete sequencing was indicated by rarefaction of sorted-subset datasets, despite the large sequencing depth.

As encoded in the germline V gene (reference sequence), CDR1 is MNHNY while CDR2 is SVGAGI. The CDR3 measures 13 amino acids from cysteine to phenylalanine. The entry retains the CDR3 DNA only, 39 bases that are in frame from base 1. The V end gives up 6 bases and the J end 5 bases, leaving 6 bases in the junction not matched to a gene. The rearranged chain carries TRBV6-6 and TRBJ1-2, with 7 bases aligning to TRBD1. The sample taken for sequencing was memory CD4+ T cells sorted from blood. The sample's cell subset or site label, decoded: CD45RA-negative fraction. The receptor was isolated from a man between 18 and 35 years old in good health. The CDR3 here reads CASSPGQAYGYTF. The DNA reads TGTGCCAGCAGCCCCGGACAGGCGTATGGCTACACCTTC.